A selection of T cell receptor beta chains follows, all from one sample in a study of T-cell reconstitution after alpha-beta-depleted transplantation in children. MiXCR was run by TCRdb on the PCR reads, yielding one entry per CDR3 protein. The sample contains 700,000 to 950,000 distinct CDR3 sequences, 16% of which appear only once. This material consisted of PBMCs, mostly from graft donor cells, taken 360 days after TCRalphabeta/CD19-depleted stem cell transplant. Source of these receptors: a male patient younger than 18 who had a stem cell transplant for acute lymphoblastic leukemia, so the T cells may come from the graft donor. CDR3s include the opening cysteine and the closing phenylalanine or tryptophan. Clone sizes are given selectively: once, few, many, or a class where the clone is expanded.

NA	TRBJ2-7	TRBV19	CASSILGNWIEQYF
few	TRBJ2-1	TRBV27	CASSLVRIGGAINEQFF
NA	TRBJ2-7	TRBV27	CASSGDPQGATVRQYF
NA	TRBJ1-2	TRBV3-1	CASSQESGHYGYTF
few	TRBJ1-3	TRBV6-2/TRBV6-3	CASSPPNAFHFSTNSGNTIYF
NA	TRBJ2-3	TRBV5-1	CASSLGQGVGDTQYF
few	TRBJ2-1	TRBV7-2	CASKEAGLAHYNEQFF
NA	TRBJ2-5	TRBV27	CASSFGGALQETQYF
NA	TRBJ2-5	TRBV5-1	CASSNGLAGGQETQYF
NA	TRBJ2-2	TRBV7-6	CASSFPRGRADTGELFF
few	TRBJ2-7	TRBV4-1	CASSQAGQGVYEQYF
NA	TRBJ1-2	TRBV12-3/TRBV12-4	CASSWDIYGYTF
many	TRBJ2-5	TRBV12-3/TRBV12-4	CASNIPGTPQETQYF
NA	TRBJ2-3	TRBV19	CASSIAGHNTQYF
NA	TRBJ1-1	TRBV30	CAWNPWADTEAFF
few	TRBJ2-3	TRBV12-3/TRBV12-4	CASSSLSGYTQYF
NA	TRBJ2-1	TRBV12-3/TRBV12-4	CASRTLAGEVYEQFF
few	TRBJ2-5	TRBV11-1	CASSPGQLKETQYF
many	TRBJ2-7	TRBV7-6	CASSLAASSSYEQYF
NA	TRBJ2-1	TRBV7-9	CASSLIASGRRGEQFF
NA	TRBJ2-2	TRBV19	CASKVSGRFTGELFF
few	TRBJ2-5	TRBV29-1	CSALGRTSGKETQYF
many	TRBJ2-3	TRBV7-2	CASSVGTTDTDTQYF
few	TRBJ1-1	TRBV4-1	CASSQADGRNTEAFF
few	TRBJ2-4	TRBV4-3	CASSQGGPLAKNIQYF
NA	TRBJ1-1	TRBV4-1	CASSPIGGREAFF
few	TRBJ2-1	TRBV7-9	CASSPHLAGISYNEQFF
few	TRBJ2-1	TRBV19	CASLGSSYNEQFF
few	TRBJ2-5	TRBV3-1	CASFSGRITEETQYF
few	TRBJ1-2	TRBV15	CATSIGGGTGGYTF
NA	TRBJ1-4	TRBV10-3	CAISPGQATPGGEKLFF
few	TRBJ1-2	TRBV9	CASSGGAGGARGYTF
NA	TRBJ2-1	TRBV5-6	CASSWGTSGRGGEQFF
NA	TRBJ2-7	TRBV12-3/TRBV12-4	CASSFTAGNYEQYF
few	TRBJ2-5	TRBV12-3/TRBV12-4	CASCLAYVEGLYSGTQYF
many	TRBJ2-1	TRBV29-1	CSVEGLAEGPSYNEQFF
NA	TRBJ2-5	TRBV6-5	CASSSVLVGPGGTQYF
NA	TRBJ2-7	TRBV10-3	CATGLAGRASYEQYF
few	TRBJ2-5	TRBV27	CASSLSPGQGLETQYF
few	TRBJ2-6	TRBV12-3/TRBV12-4	CASSFHAGANVLTF
NA	TRBJ1-2	TRBV2	CASSESATGLGWYYGYTF
NA	TRBJ1-4	TRBV5-1	CASSFVDGSTNEKLFF
NA	TRBJ2-7	TRBV5-1	CASTTSSDTSYEQYF
many	TRBJ2-1	TRBV6-1	CASQAPSYNEQFF
few	TRBJ2-7	TRBV6-1	CASSEGAVPFYEQYF
NA	TRBJ1-5	TRBV11-1	CASNWGTGDLGGNQPQHF
many	TRBJ2-3	TRBV4-2	CASSQDRTGRADTQYF